Below, 26 T cell receptor beta chains from the same sample are listed, as sequenced in a study of CD8 T cells in ankylosing spondylitis. TCRdb called the 5' RACE reads again in MiXCR, with one record for every CDR3 protein. This sample has about 240,000 distinct CDR3 sequences, with approximately 9% found just once. Input material: blood, either unsorted or a sorted T cell fraction (not recorded which). The receptors stem from a male donor with ankylosing spondylitis or in good health (not recorded which).

Many counts were recorded for this clonotype. This chain links TRBV6-2 or TRBV6-3 with TRBJ2-5, with TRBD2 as a possible D gene (6 bases). The germline CDR1 and CDR2 sequences are MNHEY and SVGEGT. V dropped 2 bases and J dropped 2 bases, with 15 bases sitting between them. The CDR3 loop spans 16 amino acids. CDR3 DNA: TGTGCCAGCAGTTACCCCCTGGCGGGGTTACAAGAGACCCAGTACTTC. Amino acids: CASSYPLAGLQETQYF.

In the case of this clonotype: The junction departs from germline at one end; a sequencing error may be responsible. The chain has TRBV4-1 and TRBJ2-1; D is ambiguous. The germline CDR1 and CDR2 sequences are MGHRA and YSYEKL. The CDR3 has 15 amino acids. The chain's CDR3 is CANSQVSTPYNEQFF. CDR3 coding DNA: TGCGCCAACAGCCAAGTCTCTACCCCCTACAATGAGCAGTTCTTC.

This clonotype has just one count. The chain recombines TRBV4-3 with TRBJ2-4; 8 bases line up with TRBD1. This CDR3 contains 17 residues. After removal of 0 bases from V and 6 bases from J, the junction contained 10 bases not matched to a gene. CDR1 is LGHNA, CDR2 YSLEER, per germline. DNA of the CDR3: TGCGCCAGCAGCCAAGATCGGGGCAGGGGGCAAGGAAACATTCAGTACTTC. Protein sequence: CASSQDRGRGQGNIQYF.

This chain links TRBV20-1 with TRBJ2-1, with D perhaps given as TRBD1 or TRBD2 (7 bases each). Per the germline V gene, CDR1 is DFQATT and CDR2 is SNEGSKA (reference sequence). V was shortened by 0 bases and J by 2 bases, with 14 bases between the two germline ends. This CDR3 region has 16 residues. The CDR3 reads CSARDGRGLTYNEQFF. CDR3 bases: TGCAGTGCTAGAGATGGGAGGGGGCTCACCTACAATGAGCAGTTCTTC.

The rearrangement uses TRBV6-6 and TRBJ2-1; D not certain. Germline V gives CDR1 MNHNY, CDR2 SVGAGI (reference sequence). V was cut by 6 bases and J by 3 bases, with 3 bases left in between. The CDR3 totals 11 residues. The CDR3 loop reads CASRLYNEQFF. Written as DNA, the CDR3 is TGTGCCAGCAGACTCTACAATGAGCAGTTCTTC.

The sample holds many counts of this clonotype. The chain employs TRBV7-2 and TRBJ2-2; D is perhaps TRBD1 (5 bases). Trimming stripped 7 bases from V and 1 base from J, with 13 bases between. The CDR3 contains 15 residues. Germline V lookup: CDR1 SGHTA, CDR2 FQGNSA. In DNA form, the CDR3 reads TGTGCCAGCAAGATCCTAGGACAGAACACCGGGGAGCTGTTTTTT. Its protein product is CASKILGQNTGELFF.

This clonotype came up many times. The chain recombines TRBV20-1 with TRBJ1-5, with 7 nucleotides matching TRBD1. In germline, CDR1 is DFQATT, CDR2 SNEGSKA (reference sequence). Trimming at V came to 6 bases and at J to 1 base, leaving 6 bases not matched to a gene. This CDR3 contains 14 residues. This CDR3 is CSARQGGSNQPQHF. In nucleotides, the CDR3 is TGCAGTGCGAGACAGGGAGGGAGCAATCAGCCCCAGCATTTT.

This clonotype was seen many times. The chain carries TRBV7-9 and TRBJ1-1; possible D gene TRBD1, 5 bases. Trimming cost V 7 bases and J 6 bases, with 15 bases left between them. Per the germline V gene, CDR1 is SEHNR and CDR2 is FQNEAQ (reference sequence). The CDR3 sequence is 13 residues long. This CDR3 reads CASTQIRGPEAFF. The CDR3 DNA follows: TGTGCCAGCACCCAAATAAGGGGACCTGAAGCTTTCTTT. Together with reference TRBV7-9 and TRBJ1-1, the CDR3 gives the full variable domain: DTGVSQNPRHKITKRGQNVTFRCDPISEHNRLYWYRQTLGQGPEFLTYFQNEAQLEKSRLLSDRFSAERPKGSFSTLEIQRTEQGDSAMYLCASTQIRGPEAFFGQGTRLTVV.

This clonotype was recorded many times. The chain combines TRBV29-1 with TRBJ2-1; D is perhaps TRBD1 (7 bases). V lost 7 bases to trimming and J lost 2 bases, with 12 bases between them. Germline V CDR1 and CDR2: SQVTM, ANQGSEA. This CDR3 comprises 13 residues. CDR3 in DNA: TGCAGCGGCCAGGGGGGAGCCTACAATGAGCAGTTCTTC. Amino acids: CSGQGGAYNEQFF.

This clonotype was seen a handful of times. This chain connects TRBV21-1 to TRBJ2-3. TRBV21-1 is marked as a pseudogene. CDR3 length: 12 amino acids. CDR3 residues: CASGIYTDTQYF. As DNA, the CDR3 is TGTGCCAGCGGGATTTACACAGATACGCAGTATTTT.

V is TRBV20-1 and J is TRBJ2-2, with D perhaps TRBD1 or TRBD2 (5 bases each). Germline-derived CDR1 and CDR2 are DFQATT and SNEGSKA (reference sequence). The V end lost 0 bases, the J end lost 1 base, and 15 bases lay between the germline ends. CDR3 size: 17 residues. In DNA, the CDR3 is TGCAGTGCTAGAGATAGTCCGGGAAGGGGGAACACCGGGGAGCTGTTTTTT. Translation: CSARDSPGRGNTGELFF.

This clonotype was detected many times. This sequence joins TRBV6-5 and TRBJ2-5, with a tentative D call TRBD1 (6 bases). The CDR3 consists of 14 residues. The germline V gene has CDR1 MNHEY and CDR2 SVGAGI. The V end was cut by 2 bases, the J end by 9 bases, with 16 bases between. The CDR3 loop is CASSYVRDTMAQYF. Written as DNA, the CDR3 is TGTGCCAGCAGTTACGTCCGGGACACCATGGCCCAGTACTTC.

The genes are TRBV6-1 and TRBJ2-1; TRBD2 might be the D (5 bases). This CDR3 is built from 13 residues. CDR1 is MNHNS and CDR2 is SASEGT in the germline V gene. Trimming pared 7 bases from V and 7 bases from J, leaving 14 bases between. As DNA, the CDR3 is TGTGCCAGCACGGCTAGAGGGTTTAATGAGCAGTTCTTC. Its protein is CASTARGFNEQFF.

This clonotype was seen repeatedly, ten times or more. The gene calls are TRBV5-5 and TRBJ2-3, with D perhaps TRBD2 (6 bases). Trimming stripped 1 base from V and 4 bases from J, with 10 bases between. The CDR3 runs 14 residues. From germline, CDR1 is SGHKS and CDR2 YYEKEE (reference sequence). The CDR3 region is CASSLPGTPDTQYF. In DNA form, the CDR3 reads TGTGCCAGCAGCTTGCCCGGGACTCCAGATACGCAGTATTTT.

There are many counts of this clonotype. The chain couples TRBV24-1 to TRBJ2-1; a weak D match, TRBD2 (6 bases). This CDR3 is 12 amino acids long. Germline V gene sequence: CDR1 KGHDR, CDR2 SFDVKD. V was shortened by 7 bases and J by 6 bases, with 9 bases between the two germline ends. The CDR3 nucleotides are TGTGCCACCAGGGCGACTAGCAATGAGCAGTTCTTC. As protein: CATRATSNEQFF.

This clonotype has more than one count but fewer than ten. The V and J genes are TRBV5-1 and TRBJ2-5, with D tentatively TRBD1 (5 bases). Trimming left V 3 bases short and J 5 bases short, with 11 bases between. The CDR3 spans 13 residues. Germline V gives CDR1 SGHRS, CDR2 YFSETQ. The CDR3 DNA sequence: TGCGCCAGCAGCTGGGGCGCGAAGGAGACCCAGTACTTC. Translating it yields CASSWGAKETQYF.

This clonotype was counted ten times or more. The V gene is TRBV12-3 or TRBV12-4, the J gene TRBJ1-2, with 7 bases lining up with TRBD1. The CDR3 contains 12 residues. The junction had 9 bases not matched to a gene; V was cut back by 7 bases and J by 10 bases. CDR3 residues: CASNGDSRDYTF. The CDR3 nucleotides read TGTGCCAGCAATGGGGACAGTCGGGACTACACCTTC.

This clonotype occurred many times. V gene TRBV5-1 combines with J gene TRBJ2-1, with D perhaps being TRBD1 or TRBD2 (7 bases each). V lost 4 bases, J lost 8 bases, and 19 bases lay in between. This CDR3 has 15 residues. Germline CDR1 SGHRS, CDR2 YFSETQ. CDR3 loop: CASSRDYLQGDEQFF. In nucleotides, the CDR3 is TGCGCCAGCAGCCGGGACTACCTCCAGGGGGATGAGCAGTTCTTC.

This sequence joins TRBV20-1 and TRBJ2-1, with D unclear. Germline lookup yields CDR1 DFQATT and CDR2 SNEGSKA (reference sequence). V dropped 4 bases and J dropped 8 bases, with 24 bases sitting between them. The CDR3 covers 16 residues. The CDR3 DNA follows: TGCAGTGCTACCTATCCCCCCTCAATCAAGGCGCATGAGCAGTTCTTC. This gives the protein CSATYPPSIKAHEQFF.

This clonotype came up many times. J is TRBJ2-2 and V is TRBV7-2; D is undetermined. The CDR3 loop spans 15 amino acids. Germline CDR1 and CDR2: SGHTA and FQGNSA. The V gene lost 5 bases and the J gene lost 6 bases, with 16 bases spanning the gap. This chain's CDR3 is CASSTYQMKSGELFF. The CDR3 DNA follows: TGTGCCAGCAGCACCTATCAGATGAAGTCCGGGGAGCTGTTTTTT.

J is TRBJ2-2 and V is TRBV30; D may correspond to TRBD1 or TRBD2 (5 bases each). V gave up 1 base and J gave up 5 bases, with 17 bases separating them. The CDR3 runs 16 residues. Germline V gives CDR1 GTSNPN, CDR2 SVGIG (reference sequence). CDR3 in DNA: TGTGCCTGGAGTGGACCCCGGGACCCATTAACCGGGGAGCTGTTTTTT. Translating gives CAWSGPRDPLTGELFF.

This clonotype came up many times. The V and J genes are TRBV18 and TRBJ1-3; D uncertain. V was shortened by 0 bases and J by 0 bases, with 6 bases between the two germline ends. The CDR3 is 15 residues long. Germline-derived CDR1 and CDR2 are KGHSH and LQKENI. CDR3 amino acids: CASSPPPSSGNTIYF. Here the CDR3 DNA reads TGTGCCAGCTCACCACCACCGAGCTCTGGAAACACCATATATTTT.

Points on this clonotype: A clone one base away is much larger, so this may be a read error. CDR3 protein: CASSFTFTGGLGTDTQYF. In nucleotides, the CDR3 is TGCGCCAGCAGCTTTACCTTCACAGGGGGCTTGGGGACAGATACGCAGTATTTT. The gene calls are TRBV5-1 and TRBJ2-3; the match to TRBD1 covers 9 bases. The V segment lost 2 bases and the J segment 3 bases; nucleotides outside the gene matches: 13. Per the germline V gene, CDR1 is SGHRS and CDR2 is YFSETQ. The CDR3 length is 18 residues.

This clonotype appeared many times. The chain combines TRBV7-3 with TRBJ1-6; D not resolved. Germline-derived CDR1 and CDR2 are SGHTA and FQGTGA. Between the trimmed V and J ends, which lost 4 bases and 9 bases, there was a span of 10 bases. This CDR3 region has 13 residues. The CDR3 spells CASSSDGGSPLHF. CDR3 DNA: TGTGCCAGCAGCTCCGACGGAGGTTCACCCCTCCACTTT.

A few counts support this clonotype. The V gene is TRBV20-1, the J gene TRBJ2-7, with D unresolved. The germline V gene encodes CDR1 DFQATT and CDR2 SNEGSKA (reference sequence). The CDR3 loop spans 14 amino acids. Trimming stripped 0 bases from V and 0 bases from J, with 9 bases between. The CDR3 protein is CSARDRQSSYEQYF. The CDR3 bases are TGCAGTGCTAGAGATAGGCAGAGCTCCTACGAGCAGTACTTC.

This clonotype was detected once. V and J are TRBV30 and TRBJ2-1, with D hard to call. Trimming shortened V by 5 bases and J by 8 bases, and 13 bases separated the two germline ends. CDR3 length equals 12 residues. Germline loops: CDR1 GTSNPN, CDR2 SVGIG (reference sequence). CDR3 region: CAWVGPTDEQFF. CDR3 nucleotides: TGTGCCTGGGTCGGGCCTACCGATGAGCAGTTCTTC.